Following are 32 T cell receptor beta chains from one sample sequenced in a study of blood T cells in healthy people across ages. It was with a sample-barcoded 5' primer and a J-beta primer mix that a second PCR of roughly 7 to 12 cycles was run. TCRdb passed the 5' RACE reads through MiXCR, listing each CDR3 protein once. The sample lists about a million distinct CDR3 sequences; roughly half were seen once. Sequenced input: blood. The receptors derive from a woman in her sixties or seventies in good health.

The gene calls are TRBV15 and TRBJ1-2; possibly TRBD1 for D (5 bases). Germline V gene sequence: CDR1 LNHNV, CDR2 YYDKDF (reference sequence). This CDR3 has 12 residues. The V gene lost 5 bases and the J gene lost 3 bases, with 7 bases spanning the gap. CDR3 bases: TGTGCCACCAGCCGGGGCGACTATGGCTACACCTTC. Its translation: CATSRGDYGYTF.

Worth noting for this clonotype: The junction and the germline gene differ at one end; a read error may be behind it. V and J are TRBV29-1 and TRBJ2-3; D gene unclear. This CDR3 is built from 11 residues. Germline assignment: CDR1 SQVTM and CDR2 ANQGSEA. In DNA, the CDR3 is TGCGGCGTTGGGCTTACAGATATGCAGTATTTT. Its protein product is CGVGLTDMQYF.

This clonotype appeared a few times. CDR3 amino acids: CASSYATVPPDTQYF. DNA for the CDR3: TGTGCCAGCAGTTACGCAACCGTCCCCCCCGATACGCAGTATTTT. The chain is built from TRBV6-2 or TRBV6-3 and TRBJ2-3; D is uncertain. There are 15 residues in the CDR3. With 2 bases removed from V and 6 bases from J, the gap between germline ends came to 15 bases. Per germline, CDR1 MNHEY and CDR2 SVGEGT.

This sequence joins TRBV4-1 and TRBJ2-2; TRBD2 aligns across 7 bases. The CDR3 extends over 15 amino acids. After removal of 4 bases from V and 3 bases from J, the junction contained 5 bases not matched to a gene. CDR1 is MGHRA, CDR2 YSYEKL, per germline. In DNA, the CDR3 is TGCGCCAGCAGCCTATCTAGCGGTTACACCGGGGAGCTGTTTTTT. This encodes CASSLSSGYTGELFF.

The V gene is TRBV29-1, the J gene TRBJ1-1; TRBD1 agrees at 10 bases. The V and J ends lost 7 bases and 5 bases, in that order; junction bases with no gene match: 10. CDR3 length: 14 residues. Germline assignment: CDR1 SQVTM and CDR2 ANQGSEA. CDR3 bases: TGCAGCGCACTTTCCCGGGACAGGGGTACTGAAGCTTTCTTT. This translates into CSALSRDRGTEAFF.

The sample holds one count of this clonotype. The chain joins TRBV18 to TRBJ1-1; D unclear. The length of the CDR3 is 13 residues. The V end was cut by 6 bases, the J end by 1 base, with 9 bases between. CDR1 and CDR2 (germline): KGHSH, LQKENI. CDR3 sequence reads: CASSEGRNTEAFF. In DNA, the CDR3 is TGTGCCAGCTCGGAAGGGAGGAACACTGAAGCTTTCTTT.

This clonotype came up a few times. This sequence joins TRBV15 and TRBJ2-5; weak D call: TRBD2 (5 bases). CDR1 is LNHNV and CDR2 is YYDKDF in the germline V gene (reference sequence). The CDR3 contains 15 residues. The V and J ends lost 1 base and 1 base respectively, with 10 bases between them. This chain's CDR3 is CATSRGELVQETQYF. The CDR3 coding sequence is TGTGCCACCAGCAGAGGGGAGCTAGTCCAAGAGACCCAGTACTTC.

V usage is TRBV12-3 or TRBV12-4 and J usage is TRBJ1-4; 7 bases align to TRBD1. Germline trimming cut 4 bases from V and 6 bases from J; bases unmatched to any gene: 8. CDR3 size: 15 residues. CDR3 bases: TGTGCCAGCAGTTACACGGGACAGTTTCATGAAAAACTGTTTTTT. Its protein product is CASSYTGQFHEKLFF.

This clonotype was observed a handful of times. V usage is TRBV3-1 and J usage is TRBJ1-2; 7 bases are shared with TRBD1. V lost 1 base and J lost 3; bases outside the gene matches: 5. Germline CDR1 and CDR2: LGHDT and YNNKEL (reference sequence). The CDR3 has 15 amino acids. The CDR3 sequence is CASSQAGDRYYGYTF. Written as DNA, the CDR3 is TGTGCCAGCAGCCAAGCCGGGGACAGATACTATGGCTACACCTTC.

This clonotype was recorded a few times. V and J are TRBV6-6 and TRBJ2-6; possibly TRBD2 for D (6 bases). The CDR3 runs to 14 residues. The germline V gene encodes CDR1 MNHNY and CDR2 SVGAGI (reference sequence). Trimming left V 8 bases short and J 0 bases short, with 8 bases between. The CDR3, as DNA: TGTGCCAGCTGGGGGGTCTCTGGGGCCAACGTCCTGACTTTC. Amino acid sequence: CASWGVSGANVLTF.

This clonotype was seen just once. This chain connects TRBV20-1 to TRBJ2-5; D possibly corresponds to TRBD1 (6 bases). V shed 4 bases and J shed 1 base, with 13 bases lying between them. The CDR3 has 14 residues. Per germline, CDR1 DFQATT and CDR2 SNEGSKA (reference sequence). The CDR3 is CSATGLTGQETQYF. CDR3 coding DNA: TGCAGTGCTACGGGATTGACAGGCCAAGAGACCCAGTACTTC.

This clonotype was counted at least ten times. The CDR3 loop is CASARQARPEKLFF. Written as DNA, the CDR3 is TGTGCCAGCGCTAGACAGGCTCGACCAGAAAAACTGTTTTTT. The J gene is TRBJ1-4, the V gene TRBV6-5, with D possibly being TRBD1 (6 bases). V was clipped by 8 bases and J by 8 bases, with 18 bases between them. In germline, CDR1 is MNHEY, CDR2 SVGAGI. The CDR3 is 14 amino acids.

The chain employs TRBV6-6 and TRBJ2-3; 9 bases match TRBD2. The germline CDR1 and CDR2 sequences are MNHNY and SVGAGI (reference sequence). V was clipped by 2 bases and J by 3 bases; unmatched bases: 6. The CDR3 consists of 16 residues. CDR3 amino acids: CASSYGTSMDTDTQYF. In nucleotides, the CDR3 is TGTGCCAGCAGTTACGGGACTAGCATGGATACAGATACGCAGTATTTT.

V gene TRBV5-6 combines with J gene TRBJ1-2; 7 bases map to TRBD1. With V trimmed by 4 bases and J by 4 bases, 7 bases remained unmatched. The germline gives CDR1 SGHDT, CDR2 YYEEEE. The CDR3 is 14 residues long. CDR3: CASSRTGDIYGYTF. In DNA, the CDR3 is TGTGCCAGCAGCCGAACAGGGGACATCTATGGCTACACCTTC.

V is TRBV7-3 and J is TRBJ2-3; TRBD2 matches 14 bases. The V gene's germline CDR1 is SGHTA and CDR2 FQGTGA. This CDR3 comprises 15 residues. V dropped 3 bases and J dropped 8; count of bases not matched to a gene: 4. CDR3 sequence reads: CASSFGTSGRSTQYF. CDR3 sequence (DNA): TGTGCCAGCAGCTTCGGGACTAGCGGGAGATCTACGCAGTATTTT.

J is TRBJ2-1 and V is TRBV12-5, with TRBD1 matching over 11 bases. The CDR3 contains 15 residues. V lost 5 bases, J lost 4 bases, and 4 bases stayed unmatched. The germline gives CDR1 LGHNT, CDR2 FRNRAP. The DNA for the CDR3 is TGTGCTAGTGGTGGGGGACAGGGGGAATACAATGAGCAGTTCTTC. Its protein product is CASGGGQGEYNEQFF.

The chain has TRBV28 and TRBJ2-7; D may be TRBD1 (6 bases). The germline V and J ends were trimmed by 4 bases and 1 base, with 20 bases remaining between them. Germline-derived CDR1 and CDR2 are MDHEN and SYDVKM. The CDR3 length is 17 residues. The CDR3 DNA reads TGTGCCAGCAGTTCACTAACACACCGGGACACTTCCTACGAGCAGTACTTC. It yields the protein CASSSLTHRDTSYEQYF.

This clonotype is a singleton in its sample. This chain joins TRBV2 and TRBJ2-2; TRBD2 might be the D (6 bases). This CDR3 comprises 15 residues. CDR1 is SNHLY and CDR2 is FYNNEI in the germline V gene. Trimming took 10 bases from V and 4 from J, leaving 19 bases between them. The CDR3 DNA follows: TGTGCCATCCTGACCGGGACTGCGAGCACCGGGGAGCTGTTTTTT. Amino acids: CAILTGTASTGELFF.

The gene calls are TRBV7-9 and TRBJ2-5, with TRBD2 matching 8 bases. This CDR3 comprises 15 residues. The V and J ends lost 2 bases and 3 bases, in that order; junction bases with no gene match: 5. From germline, CDR1 is SEHNR and CDR2 FQNEAQ (reference sequence). CDR3 amino acids: CASSLIAGTEETQYF. As DNA, the CDR3 is TGTGCCAGCAGCTTAATAGCGGGAACGGAAGAGACCCAGTACTTC.

V gene TRBV12-3 or TRBV12-4 combines with J gene TRBJ2-1; D remains ambiguous. The CDR3 spans 16 residues. The V end lost 3 bases, the J end lost 9 bases, and 21 bases lay between the germline ends. As DNA, the CDR3 is TGTGCCAGCAGTTTTTTTCGAGTCCAGGCCTCGGGTGAGCAGTTCTTC. It specifies CASSFFRVQASGEQFF.

The rearrangement links TRBV7-2 to TRBJ2-3; 7 bases align to TRBD2. V lost 1 base and J lost 0; bases outside the gene matches: 7. The CDR3 has 17 amino acids. The germline V gene encodes CDR1 SGHTA and CDR2 FQGNSA. The CDR3 DNA is TGTGCCAGCAGCTTAGATGGCGGCGGGGGAAGCACAGATACGCAGTATTTT. Translation: CASSLDGGGGSTDTQYF.

Details on this clonotype: A much larger clone differs from this one at a single base, so this may be a read error. The CDR3 spells CASSTDRFNRETQFF. CDR3 DNA sequence: TGTGCCAGCAGCACTGACAGGTTTAATAGAGAGACCCAGTTCTTC. V gene TRBV28 combines with J gene TRBJ2-1, with a possible D match to TRBD1 (6 bases). The V gene's germline CDR1 is MDHEN and CDR2 SYDVKM. V lost 6 bases and J lost 13, with 25 bases in between. CDR3 length: 15 amino acids.

V gene TRBV29-1 combines with J gene TRBJ1-2; D unresolved. V was shortened by 6 bases and J by 2 bases, with 7 bases between the two germline ends. The germline CDR1 and CDR2 sequences are SQVTM and ANQGSEA. This CDR3 has 11 amino acids. The CDR3 DNA sequence: TGCAGCGTCTGGGAAAACTATGGCTACACCTTC. It translates to CSVWENYGYTF.

V and J are TRBV4-3 and TRBJ2-5; tentative D call: TRBD1 (6 bases). V lost 5 bases to trimming and J lost 2 bases, with 15 bases between them. Germline lookup yields CDR1 LGHNA and CDR2 YSLEER. The CDR3 is 15 amino acids. CDR3 DNA sequence: TGCGCCAGCAGCATTCGAGCGACAGGTCAAGAGACCCAGTACTTC. It yields the protein CASSIRATGQETQYF.

The chain links TRBV5-1 to TRBJ1-6, with 9 positions matching TRBD1. The V gene's germline CDR1 is SGHRS and CDR2 YFSETQ. CDR3 size: 15 residues. Unmatched junction bases numbered 5, after V lost 0 bases and J lost 10 bases. The CDR3 reads CASSLGGTGNSPLHF. The CDR3 DNA is TGCGCCAGCAGCTTGGGCGGGACAGGGAACTCACCCCTCCACTTT.

This clonotype was observed a handful of times. The chain joins TRBV2 to TRBJ1-5; D is ambiguous. V was cut by 7 bases and J by 7 bases, with 17 bases left in between. This CDR3 has 14 amino acids. Per germline, CDR1 SNHLY and CDR2 FYNNEI. The CDR3 nucleotides read TGTGCCAGCAAGTCAGTTTCCCTCGACCAGCCCCAGCATTTT. Residues: CASKSVSLDQPQHF. Together with reference TRBV2 and TRBJ1-5, the CDR3 gives the full variable domain: EPEVTQTPSHQVTQMGQEVILRCVPISNHLYFYWYRQILGQKVEFLVSFYNNEISEKSEIFDDQFSVERPDGSNFTLKIRSTKLEDSAMYFCASKSVSLDQPQHFGDGTRLSIL.

The J gene is TRBJ1-5, the V gene TRBV27; TRBD1 agrees at 7 bases. The germline gives CDR1 MNHEY, CDR2 SMNVEV (reference sequence). V lost 3 bases, J lost 10 bases, and 12 bases stayed unmatched. The CDR3 consists of 15 residues. The CDR3 sequence is CASSFTTGSGYPQHF. In DNA form, the CDR3 reads TGTGCCAGCAGTTTCACGACAGGGTCGGGATACCCCCAGCATTTT.

J is TRBJ2-6 and V is TRBV12-3 or TRBV12-4; 8 nucleotides agree with TRBD1. Unmatched junction bases numbered 8, after V lost 4 bases and J lost 0 bases. CDR3 length: 18 residues. The DNA for the CDR3 is TGTGCCAGCAGTTCAGGGGGCCTTACCAGCTCTGGGGCCAACGTCCTGACTTTC. Amino acid sequence: CASSSGGLTSSGANVLTF.

The chain has TRBV7-2 and TRBJ2-7; a weak D match, TRBD2 (5 bases). CDR1 and CDR2 from the germline V gene are SGHTA and FQGNSA. The CDR3 runs to 15 residues. Trimming left V 5 bases short and J 4 bases short, with 18 bases between. In DNA form, the CDR3 reads TGTGCCAGCAGCCCCGCGCTAGCATTCGGGTACGAGCAGTACTTC. The encoded protein is CASSPALAFGYEQYF.

V gene TRBV20-1 combines with J gene TRBJ2-7, with 9 bases that match TRBD1. The germline gives CDR1 DFQATT, CDR2 SNEGSKA (reference sequence). The CDR3 contains 14 residues. The V gene end was trimmed by 3 bases and the J gene end by 3 bases; junction bases not matched to a gene: 6. The CDR3 coding sequence is TGCAGTGCTAGTGAACAGGGGGCCGACTACGAGCAGTACTTC. It translates to CSASEQGADYEQYF.

This clonotype has just a few counts. The J gene is TRBJ1-4, the V gene TRBV6-2 or TRBV6-3; D remains ambiguous. This CDR3 region has 14 residues. Trimming took 2 bases from V and 4 from J, leaving 8 bases between them. Per germline, CDR1 MNHEY and CDR2 SVGEGT. CDR3 loop: CASSYRGGNEKLFF. In DNA form, the CDR3 reads TGTGCCAGCAGTTACCGCGGAGGTAATGAAAAACTGTTTTTT.

The gene calls are TRBV3-1 and TRBJ2-5, with 12 bases fitting TRBD2. This CDR3 contains 17 residues. Looked up from germline, CDR1 is LGHDT and CDR2 is YNNKEL (reference sequence). Trimming took 1 base from V and 4 from J; bases not matched to a gene: 7. The DNA of the CDR3 is TGTGCCAGCAGCCAAGTTCAACTAGCGGGAGGAGGAGAGACCCAGTACTTC. This codes for CASSQVQLAGGGETQYF.